The 20 T cell receptor beta chains given below trace back to one sample, sequenced in a study of blood T cell repertoires in COVID-19. Method: immunoSEQ multiplex PCR; TCRdb's copy keeps in-frame clones and lacks some. Found here are 55,000 to 75,000 clones, about 80% of them singletons; the top ten hold 20% to 25%. Source material: peripheral blood. These TCRs come from an elderly man with active or convalescent COVID-19.

The chain recombines TRBV7-6 with TRBJ2-1; 8 nucleotides agree with TRBD2. CDR3 length: 15 residues. Trimming took 2 bases from V and 6 from J; bases not matched to a gene: 6. From germline, CDR1 is SGHVS and CDR2 FNYEAQ. DNA of the CDR3: TGTGCCAGCAGCTTAACGGGGGGGCCCCGCAATGAGCAGTTCTTC. Its translation is CASSLTGGPRNEQFF.

In DNA form, the CDR3 reads TGTGCCTGGAGTAGACCGACAGGGGACACTGAAGCTTTCTTT. Translation: CAWSRPTGDTEAFF. The chain carries TRBV30 and TRBJ1-1; 8 bases match TRBD1. The ends lost 2 bases at V and 3 bases at J; junction bases unmatched: 5. The CDR3 consists of 14 residues. Germline loops: CDR1 GTSNPN, CDR2 SVGIG (reference sequence).

This clone was recorded a few times. V and J are TRBV5-4 and TRBJ2-5; 9 bases are shared with TRBD2. CDR3 length equals 17 residues. V dropped 6 bases and J dropped 2; count of bases not matched to a gene: 14. Per the germline V gene, CDR1 is SGHNT and CDR2 is YYREEE (reference sequence). In DNA form, the CDR3 reads TGTGCCAGCACCCGAGGAGGATTAGCGGGGGAGCAAGAGACCCAGTACTTC. This codes for CASTRGGLAGEQETQYF.

The DNA of the CDR3 is TGTGCCAGTAGTATGGGCCAGGGGACAGATACGCAGTATTTT. Translated, it gives CASSMGQGTDTQYF. This sequence joins TRBV19 and TRBJ2-3; possibly TRBD1 for D (6 bases). The CDR3 length is 14 residues. Deletions cut 3 bases from V and 3 bases from J, with 10 bases between. The germline CDR1 and CDR2 sequences are LNHDA and SQIVND (reference sequence).

The chain is built from TRBV4-1 and TRBJ2-7, with a possible D match to TRBD1 (5 bases). Deletions cut 4 bases from V and 5 bases from J, with 18 bases between. Germline CDR1 is MGHRA and CDR2 is YSYEKL. This CDR3 contains 15 residues. In DNA, the CDR3 is TGCGCCAGCAGCCGACGGTTAGGGGCCCAGGACGAGCAGTACTTC. This codes for CASSRRLGAQDEQYF.

The rearrangement links TRBV2 to TRBJ1-4; 8 nucleotides agree with TRBD1. This CDR3 comprises 15 residues. Germline CDR1 SNHLY, CDR2 FYNNEI. The J segment lost 4 bases and the V segment lost 8 bases, leaving 9 bases of the junction unmatched. This CDR3 is CASASQGQVNEKLFF. DNA for the CDR3: TGTGCCAGCGCCTCCCAGGGACAGGTTAATGAAAAACTGTTTTTT.

This chain links TRBV18 with TRBJ2-7; 8 bases match TRBD1. J lost 1 base, V lost 3 bases, and 5 bases had no gene match. The germline CDR1 and CDR2 sequences are KGHSH and LQKENI. The CDR3 runs to 15 residues. The CDR3 DNA reads TGTGCCAGCTCACCGATCGGGACAGGTTCCTACGAGCAGTACTTC. Translating it yields CASSPIGTGSYEQYF.

V gene TRBV11-2 combines with J gene TRBJ2-2, with 7 bases that match TRBD2. CDR3 length equals 13 residues. The V gene's germline CDR1 is SGHAT and CDR2 FQNNGV. The V gene end was trimmed by 3 bases and the J gene end by 8 bases; junction bases not matched to a gene: 3. In nucleotides, the CDR3 is TGTGCCAGCAGCTTGGGGCGGGAGGGGGAGCTGTTTTTT. It is translated as CASSLGREGELFF.

This chain connects TRBV10-3 to TRBJ2-3; 9 positions agree with TRBD2. CDR3 length: 14 amino acids. V lost 4 bases, J lost 4 bases, and 3 bases stayed unmatched. The germline gives CDR1 ENHRY, CDR2 SYGVKD. The chain's CDR3 is CAISVAGVADTQYF. The CDR3 nucleotides read TGTGCCATCAGTGTAGCGGGAGTGGCAGATACGCAGTATTTT.

This chain links TRBV5-1 with TRBJ1-5, with D possibly TRBD1 on 5 matching bases. The CDR3 totals 15 residues. Deletions cut 0 bases from V and 6 bases from J, with 13 bases between. Looked up from germline, CDR1 is SGHRS and CDR2 is YFSETQ. CDR3 region: CASSLVDSRSQPQHF. CDR3 nucleotide sequence: TGCGCCAGCAGCTTGGTCGACAGTCGCAGTCAGCCCCAGCATTTT.

The chain joins TRBV5-5 to TRBJ2-7, with 8 nucleotides matching TRBD1. The CDR3 totals 16 residues. Looked up from germline, CDR1 is SGHKS and CDR2 is YYEKEE (reference sequence). V lost 0 bases and J lost 2; bases outside the gene matches: 7. The CDR3 DNA follows: TGTGCCAGCAGCTTGGCGGGGCAGGGGGCTCCCTACGAGCAGTACTTC. It encodes CASSLAGQGAPYEQYF.

V and J are TRBV9 and TRBJ2-3; 10 nucleotides line up with TRBD2. J was trimmed by 5 bases and V by 0 bases; bases with no gene match: 3. Germline-derived CDR1 and CDR2 are SGDLS and YYNGEE. The length of the CDR3 is 15 residues. CDR3 bases: TGTGCCAGCAGCGTAGATCTAGCGGGAGTAGATACGCAGTATTTT. Its translation is CASSVDLAGVDTQYF.

This chain links TRBV3-1 (or the pseudogene TRBV3-2) with TRBJ2-7, with D maybe TRBD2 (5 bases). The CDR3 is 10 residues long. The germline V and J ends were trimmed by 2 bases and 12 bases, with 8 bases remaining between them. The V gene's germline CDR1 is LGHDT and CDR2 YNNKEL (reference sequence). CDR3 bases: TGTGCCAGCAGCCAAACTAGGAGGTACTTC. It yields the protein CASSQTRRYF.

This clone appeared once. The CDR3 nucleotides are TGTGCCAGTAGTATAGTTGCCGGGGAAGGAGAAAAACTGTTTTTT. Translation gives CASSIVAGEGEKLFF. The V call is TRBV19, the J call TRBJ1-4; D not certain. Trimming removed 1 base at V and 8 bases at J, with 14 bases between. In germline, CDR1 is LNHDA, CDR2 SQIVND (reference sequence). The CDR3 loop spans 15 amino acids.

The chain carries TRBV11-1 and TRBJ2-7; 7 nucleotides agree with TRBD2. After removal of 1 base from V and 1 base from J, the junction contained 4 bases not matched to a gene. Germline values: CDR1 SGHAT, CDR2 FQDESV (reference sequence). CDR3 length: 15 residues. The CDR3 is CASSLESGLSYEQYF. The CDR3 coding sequence is TGTGCCAGCAGCTTAGAGTCGGGACTATCCTACGAGCAGTACTTC.

The chain employs TRBV11-1 and TRBJ2-1; D is unclear. CDR1 is SGHAT, CDR2 FQDESV, per germline (reference sequence). This CDR3 region has 12 residues. V lost 3 bases, J lost 8 bases, and 8 bases lay in between. The DNA for the CDR3 is TGTGCCAGCAGCTTCGCGCATGATGAGCAGTTCTTC. Amino acids: CASSFAHDEQFF.

DNA of the CDR3: TGTGCCAGCAGTTCGACAGGGTTCAGGTCACCCCTCCACTTT. It yields the protein CASSSTGFRSPLHF. The genes are TRBV28 and TRBJ1-6, with 7 nucleotides matching TRBD1. Germline trimming cut 4 bases from V and 10 bases from J; bases unmatched to any gene: 7. The CDR3 has 14 residues. Germline-derived CDR1 and CDR2 are MDHEN and SYDVKM. The variable domain in full, with the rest retrieved from reference TRBV28 and TRBJ1-6, is DVKVTQSSRYLVKRTGEKVFLECVQDMDHENMFWYRQDPGLGLRLIYFSYDVKMKEKGDIPEGYSVSREKKERFSLILESASTNQTSMYLCASSSTGFRSPLHFGNGTRLTVT.

This rearrangement joins TRBV6-5 to TRBJ2-2; D might be TRBD2 (5 bases). Between the trimmed V and J ends, which lost 9 bases and 2 bases, there was a span of 13 bases. There are 14 residues in the CDR3. CDR1 MNHEY and CDR2 SVGAGI come from the germline V gene. The CDR3 loop reads CASRRELNTGELFF. For the CDR3, the DNA is TGTGCCAGTCGAAGGGAGCTCAACACCGGGGAGCTGTTTTTT.

The CDR3 region is CASSQNAGTGGKDEQYF. CDR3 sequence (DNA): TGCGCCAGCAGCCAGAACGCCGGGACAGGGGGGAAGGACGAGCAGTACTTC. The chain links TRBV4-1 to TRBJ2-7, with TRBD1 matching 11 bases. J was trimmed by 5 bases and V by 3 bases; bases with no gene match: 12. Germline V gives CDR1 MGHRA, CDR2 YSYEKL. This CDR3 region has 17 residues.

The gene calls are TRBV6-6 and TRBJ2-5; 8 bases are a match to TRBD2. The V segment lost 6 bases and the J segment 6 bases; nucleotides outside the gene matches: 9. Germline values: CDR1 MNHNY, CDR2 SVGAGI (reference sequence). The CDR3 totals 14 residues. The CDR3 region has the DNA TGTGCCAGCAGGCCCGGGGGGGACTCGAAGACCCAGTACTTC. Amino acid sequence: CASRPGGDSKTQYF.